The rows below give T cell receptor beta chains drawn from one sample of a study of regulatory T cells in long-lasting Graves disease. From the multiplex PCR reads, TCRdb called clonotypes with MiXCR, one entry per CDR3 protein. The sample carries hundreds of thousands of distinct CDR3 sequences, about 13% recorded once. These sequences were also reported in another study, on T cells in Graves' hyperthyroidism and ophthalmopathy.

This sample comprised peripheral blood mononuclear cells (PBMCs), obtained at new diagnosis, from a patient treated with antithyroid drugs. These receptors came from a man aged 25-40 years with Graves disease. Both conserved end residues are part of each CDR3. The D gene is left open where the match is weak. Some rows have no size entry. The others give once, few or many, or a class for an expanded clone.

>TRBV2|TRBJ2-3|once|TRBD2
TGTGCCAGCAGGGGTCGGGAGGGCCGCCACAGATACGCAGTATTT
CASRGREGRHRYAVF
>TRBV2|TRBJ2-1|many|NA
TGTGCCAGCACCGACCTAGGTTTTACCCACAATGAGCAGTTCTTC
CASTDLGFTHNEQFF
>TRBV27|TRBJ2-2|NA|NA
TGTGCCAGCAGTTTCGTAGTAGCCGGGGAGCTGTTTTTT
CASSFVVAGELFF
>TRBV12-3/TRBV12-4|TRBJ2-7|NA|TRBD2
TGTGCCAGCGGCCGGGAGGGCCACTACGAGCAGTACTTC
CASGREGHYEQYF
>TRBV3-1|TRBJ2-7|NA|NA
TGTGCCAGCAGCCAAGTTTCGGCCTCAAGAGACGAGCAGTACTTC
CASSQVSASRDEQYF
>TRBV6-1|TRBJ2-1|few|NA
TGTGCCAGCAGTGAACCACCTGGCCTGCCCAATGAGCAGTTCTTC
CASSEPPGLPNEQFF
>TRBV6-1|TRBJ2-7|many|NA
TGTGCCAGCAGTGAATCGAGGGCGGGCCGACCCTACGAGCAGTACTTC
CASSESRAGRPYEQYF
>TRBV20-1|TRBJ1-2|many|TRBD1
TGCAGTGCTAGTGGGGTCGACAGGGGGTCTGGCTACACCTTC
CSASGVDRGSGYTF
>TRBV5-1|TRBJ1-1|NA|NA
TGCGCCAGCAGCTCGGGACAAGCGAACACTGAAGCTTTCTTT
CASSSGQANTEAFF
>TRBV27|TRBJ2-7|many|NA
TGTGCCAGCAGCTACACTACACCCTACGAGCAGTACTTC
CASSYTTPYEQYF
>TRBV30|TRBJ1-2|many|TRBD1
TGTGCCTGTCGGACAGGGTGGGGCTATGGCTACACCTTC
CACRTGWGYGYTF
>TRBV9|TRBJ2-4|NA|TRBD1
TGTGCCAGCAGCGTCGACAGGGTTAGAAACATTCAGTACTTC
CASSVDRVRNIQYF
>TRBV7-8|TRBJ2-1|few|NA
TGTGCCAGCAGCTTACTTGCGTTTCGCGGCCACAATGAGCAGTTCTTC
CASSLLAFRGHNEQFF
>TRBV12-3/TRBV12-4|TRBJ2-3|many|NA
TGTGCCAGCAGCGGGACTTTCGCCACAGATACGCAGTATTTT
CASSGTFATDTQYF
>TRBV5-1|TRBJ2-7|NA|NA
TGCGCCAGCAGCTTGGGGGCAGGGGACCTCTACGAGCAGTACTTC
CASSLGAGDLYEQYF
>TRBV20-1|TRBJ1-6|many|NA
TGCAGTGCTAGAACCCCAGGGCAGGGAGGGAATTCACCCCTCCACTTT
CSARTPGQGGNSPLHF
>TRBV20-1|TRBJ1-6|many|NA
TGCAGTGCCCAGACCGAGCACGATGGGCCCCTCCACTTT
CSAQTEHDGPLHF
>TRBV5-1|TRBJ2-1|few|TRBD2
TGCGCCAGCAGCTTGTTACAGCGGGAATCGTTTTCAAATGAGCAGTTCTTC
CASSLLQRESFSNEQFF
>TRBV9|TRBJ2-1|NA|NA
TGTGCCAGCAGCGTAGTACTAGCTGACTACAATGAGCAGTTCTTC
CASSVVLADYNEQFF
>TRBV5-6|TRBJ2-7|NA|TRBD1
TGTGCCAGCAGTATAACAGGGGGCAGCTCCTACGAGCAGTACTTC
CASSITGGSSYEQYF
>TRBV18|TRBJ2-5|NA|TRBD2
TGTGCCAGCTCACCACCACGCGGGGGTGCAGAGACCCAGTACTTC
CASSPPRGGAETQYF
>TRBV15|TRBJ1-5|many|TRBD1
TGTGCCACCAGCGGAGGACAGGGACTCAATCAGCCCCAGCATTTT
CATSGGQGLNQPQHF
>TRBV24-1|TRBJ1-2|NA|NA
TGTGCCACCAGTGATGGCTCAAACTATGGCTACACCTTC
CATSDGSNYGYTF
>TRBV12-3/TRBV12-4|TRBJ1-5|many|NA
TGTGCCAGCAGTCCCTCTTTGCGGCCCCAGCATTTT
CASSPSLRPQHF
>TRBV14|TRBJ2-1|NA|TRBD1
TGTGCCAGCTCCCCCGGGACAGGATTCTTAGAGCAGTTCTTC
CASSPGTGFLEQFF
>TRBV2|TRBJ2-4|many|NA
TGTGCCAGCAGCCCCCCCGGGGGTTTAGCCAAAAACATTCAGTACTTC
CASSPPGGLAKNIQYF
>TRBV5-6|TRBJ1-5|NA|NA
TGTGCCAGCAGCTTGGGGGACATTAATCAGCCCCAGCATTTT
CASSLGDINQPQHF
>TRBV30|TRBJ2-7|few|NA
TGTGCCTGGAGTGTAACTTATTCCTACGAGCAGTACTTC
CAWSVTYSYEQYF